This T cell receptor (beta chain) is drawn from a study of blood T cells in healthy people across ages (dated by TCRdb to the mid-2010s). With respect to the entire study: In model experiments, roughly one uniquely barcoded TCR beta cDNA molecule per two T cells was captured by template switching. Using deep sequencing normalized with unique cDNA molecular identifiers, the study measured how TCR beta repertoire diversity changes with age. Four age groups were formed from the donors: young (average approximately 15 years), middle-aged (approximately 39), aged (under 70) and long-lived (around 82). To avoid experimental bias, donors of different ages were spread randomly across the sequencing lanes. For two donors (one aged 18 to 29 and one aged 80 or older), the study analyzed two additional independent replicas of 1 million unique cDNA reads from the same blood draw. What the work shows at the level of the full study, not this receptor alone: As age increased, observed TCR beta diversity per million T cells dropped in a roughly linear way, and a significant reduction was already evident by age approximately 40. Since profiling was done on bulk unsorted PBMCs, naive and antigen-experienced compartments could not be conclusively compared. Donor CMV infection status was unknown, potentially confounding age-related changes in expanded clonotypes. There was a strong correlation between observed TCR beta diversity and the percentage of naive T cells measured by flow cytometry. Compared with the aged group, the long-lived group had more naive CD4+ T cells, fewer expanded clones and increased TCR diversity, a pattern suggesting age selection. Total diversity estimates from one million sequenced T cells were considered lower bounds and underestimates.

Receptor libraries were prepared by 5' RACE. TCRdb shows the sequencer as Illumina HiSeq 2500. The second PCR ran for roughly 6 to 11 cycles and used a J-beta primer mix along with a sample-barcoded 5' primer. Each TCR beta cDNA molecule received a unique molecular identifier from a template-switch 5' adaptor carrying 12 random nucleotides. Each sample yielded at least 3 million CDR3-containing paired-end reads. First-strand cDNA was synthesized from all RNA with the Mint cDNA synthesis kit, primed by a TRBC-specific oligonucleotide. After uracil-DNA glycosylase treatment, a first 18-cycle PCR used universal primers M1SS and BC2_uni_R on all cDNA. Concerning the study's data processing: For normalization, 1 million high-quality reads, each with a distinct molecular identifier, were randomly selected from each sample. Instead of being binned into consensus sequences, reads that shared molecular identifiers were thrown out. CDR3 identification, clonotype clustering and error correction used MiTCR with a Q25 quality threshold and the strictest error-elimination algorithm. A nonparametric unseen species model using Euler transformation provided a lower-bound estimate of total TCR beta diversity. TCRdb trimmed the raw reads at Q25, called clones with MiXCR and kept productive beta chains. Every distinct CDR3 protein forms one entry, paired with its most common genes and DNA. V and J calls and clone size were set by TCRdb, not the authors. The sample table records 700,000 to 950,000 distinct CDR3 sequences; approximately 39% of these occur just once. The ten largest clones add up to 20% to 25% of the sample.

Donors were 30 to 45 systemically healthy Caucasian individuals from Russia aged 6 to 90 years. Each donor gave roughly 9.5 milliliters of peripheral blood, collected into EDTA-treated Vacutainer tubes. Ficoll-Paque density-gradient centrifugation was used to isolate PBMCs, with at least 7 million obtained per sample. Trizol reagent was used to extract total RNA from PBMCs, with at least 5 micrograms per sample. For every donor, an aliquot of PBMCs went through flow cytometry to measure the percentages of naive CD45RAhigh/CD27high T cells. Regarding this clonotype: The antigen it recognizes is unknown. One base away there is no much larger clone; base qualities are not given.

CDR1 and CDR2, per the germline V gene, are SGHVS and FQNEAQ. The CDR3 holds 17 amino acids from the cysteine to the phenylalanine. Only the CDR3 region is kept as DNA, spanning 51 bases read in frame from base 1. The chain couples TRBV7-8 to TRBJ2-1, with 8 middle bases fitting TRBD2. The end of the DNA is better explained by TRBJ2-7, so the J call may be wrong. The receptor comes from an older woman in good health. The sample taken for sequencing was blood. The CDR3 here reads CASSSNGREGSYNEQYF. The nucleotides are TGTGCCAGCAGCTCGAACGGGAGGGAGGGCTCCTACAATGAGCAGTACTTC.